This TCR beta chain was found in a study of cytomegalovirus exposure and HLA in healthy donors. This clone appeared a few times. Vbeta (60) and Jbeta (13) primers were used in the PCR. The protocol was immunoSEQ multiplex PCR, while the TCRdb copy is restricted to in-frame clones and leaves out a portion. The sample has over 150,000 clones; 60% to 85% are singletons. Trimming shortened V by 1 base and J by 4 bases, and 10 bases separated the two germline ends. CDR3 size: 14 residues. CDR1 MNHEY and CDR2 SMNVEV come from the germline V gene (reference sequence). V is TRBV27 and J is TRBJ1-2; no reliable D call. This TCR derives from a woman aged 45-65 years in good health and CMV-seropositive. The sample taken for sequencing was PBMCs. The CDR3 DNA is TGTGCCAGCAGTTTATTGGCAGGAAGCTATGGCTACACCTTC. This translates into CASSLLAGSYGYTF.